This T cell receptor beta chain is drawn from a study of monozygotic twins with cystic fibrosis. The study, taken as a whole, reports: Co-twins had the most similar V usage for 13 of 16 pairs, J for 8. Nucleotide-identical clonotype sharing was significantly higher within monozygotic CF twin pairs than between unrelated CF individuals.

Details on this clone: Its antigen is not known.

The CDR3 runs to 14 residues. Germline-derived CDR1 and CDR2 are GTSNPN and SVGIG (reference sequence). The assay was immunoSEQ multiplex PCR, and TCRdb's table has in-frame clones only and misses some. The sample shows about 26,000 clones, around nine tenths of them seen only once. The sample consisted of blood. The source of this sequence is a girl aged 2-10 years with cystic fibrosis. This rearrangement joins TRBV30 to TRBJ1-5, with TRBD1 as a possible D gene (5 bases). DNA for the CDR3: TGTGCTTGGGCGCTGGGGGGTCCGGGGCAGCCCCAGCATTTT. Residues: CAWALGGPGQPQHF.